The present T cell receptor (beta chain) was sequenced within a study of T cells after yellow fever vaccination. TCRdb reprocessed the 5' RACE reads via MiXCR and lists one record per CDR3 protein. The data contain about 170,000 distinct CDR3 sequences, roughly 11% of them singletons. This clonotype occurred many times. Trimming took 7 bases from V and 6 from J, leaving 12 bases between them. The CDR3 sequence is 13 residues long. The sample in question was CD8+ T cells sorted from PBMCs, obtained 15 days after the yellow fever booster vaccination. The receptor was isolated from a man between 18 and 35 years old who received the YFV17D yellow fever vaccine. The V call is TRBV23-1, the J call TRBJ1-4; possibly TRBD1 for D (6 bases). TRBV23-1 is reported as an ORF; its role is uncertain. Here the CDR3 reads CASIRTVDEKLFF. The CDR3 DNA is TGCGCCAGCATTCGGACAGTGGATGAAAAACTGTTTTTT.